These T cell receptor beta chains were read from a single sample in a study of shared clonotypes between healthy human individuals. This table comes from immunoSEQ multiplex PCR, and its TCRdb copy is limited to in-frame clones, with some not included. The sample has roughly 95,000 clones, around half seen once. The sample comprised PBMCs. Receptors originate from a woman in her thirties or forties in good health. Some clones in this sample may be carry-over from other donors' samples. CDR3s include the opening cysteine and the closing phenylalanine or tryptophan. A D gene is named only where the DNA matches it firmly.

v_call: TRBV28
d_call: NA
cdr3_aa: CASSLGRTEAFF

v_call: TRBV6-6
d_call: TRBD1
cdr3_aa: CASSYPGTGAPYEQYF

v_call: TRBV7-7
d_call: TRBD1
cdr3_aa: CASSPGQGHEQYF

v_call: TRBV7-9
d_call: TRBD1
cdr3_aa: CASSRDRVEAFF

v_call: TRBV7-2
d_call: NA
cdr3_aa: CASSLVGQSSYEQYF

v_call: TRBV5-4
d_call: TRBD2
cdr3_aa: CASSPGLASGANVLTF

v_call: TRBV18
d_call: NA
cdr3_aa: CASSLGSYEQYF

v_call: TRBV30
d_call: NA
cdr3_aa: CAWSPGTNTYNEQFF

v_call: TRBV6-1
d_call: NA
cdr3_aa: CASIAGEGTIYF

v_call: TRBV5-1
d_call: TRBD2
cdr3_aa: CASSPRDPGLDTGELFF

v_call: TRBV29-1
d_call: TRBD2
cdr3_aa: CSVATGTKEQYF

v_call: TRBV4-1
d_call: TRBD1
cdr3_aa: CASSQDQGGNTEAFF

v_call: TRBV9
d_call: NA
cdr3_aa: CASSVMSGFYNEQFF

v_call: TRBV10-3
d_call: NA
cdr3_aa: CAASQGNYGYTF

v_call: TRBV6-4
d_call: TRBD2
cdr3_aa: CASSATSGSADTQYF

v_call: TRBV5-6
d_call: NA
cdr3_aa: CASSLAAVPGELFF

v_call: TRBV5-1
d_call: TRBD2
cdr3_aa: CASSTGTSGTYEQYF

v_call: TRBV28
d_call: NA
cdr3_aa: CASVVDNQPQHF

v_call: TRBV9
d_call: NA
cdr3_aa: CASSVGALPYNEQFF

v_call: TRBV15
d_call: NA
cdr3_aa: CATSGDTSGANVLTF

v_call: TRBV4-2
d_call: NA
cdr3_aa: CASSQDRAAYGYTF

v_call: TRBV30
d_call: NA
cdr3_aa: CAWSPGTFYTF

v_call: TRBV7-8
d_call: NA
cdr3_aa: CASSSLGLARDTQYF

v_call: TRBV5-1
d_call: NA
cdr3_aa: CASSLGDRLGVGLAARPEQYF

v_call: TRBV30
d_call: TRBD2
cdr3_aa: CAFRAGMNTGELFF

v_call: TRBV5-8
d_call: NA
cdr3_aa: CASSLPNREPQHF

v_call: TRBV4-1
d_call: TRBD2
cdr3_aa: CASSLITGTTLSYEQYF

v_call: TRBV27
d_call: NA
cdr3_aa: CASRAKSYEQYF